This TCR beta chain was captured in a study of cytomegalovirus exposure and HLA in healthy donors (dated by TCRdb to the late 2010s). In the study overall: According to an earlier analysis of a few hundred of the donors, about 179 million T cells yielded 117 million unique TCR beta sequences and 276 Gb of sequence data. An early release that covered 640 HLA-typed donors contained approximately 290 gigabases of sequencing data and roughly 84 million unique TCR sequences. Among the approximately 430 genotyped donors, about 85% belonged to the genetic ancestry cluster associated with self-reported Caucasian donors. The study aimed to test whether cataloging public T cell receptors could reveal signatures of past pathogen exposure. The T cell repertoires of 666 subjects were profiled by immunosequencing and related to cytomegalovirus serostatus. In addition to the first cohort of roughly 670 subjects, a separate validation cohort of approximately 110 different subjects was used. High-throughput TCR immunosequencing, statistical association of individual TCRs with disease status, and machine learning were combined to predict cytomegalovirus infection status. In a later analysis, previously published TCR beta repertoires from 550 to 750 donors were re-analyzed and high-resolution HLA genotyping was added so that TCR occurrence patterns could be studied. Rather than drawing on any new phenotypic data, the later analysis identified candidate immune exposures from TCR beta sequences and the way those sequences occurred across donors. To decide whether each TCR beta V gene segment behaved as functional or pseudogenic, an earlier analysis of several hundred of the donors relied on high-throughput TCR beta sequencing. Donor age, sex, ethnicity and CMV serostatus were compiled together with the repertoire data. Genome-wide SNP genotypes for about three fifths of the roughly 670 donors were used in a later genetic analysis, which treated that subset as a discovery cohort. All discovery cohort repertoires had been generated using a single sequencing platform. HLA typing covered class I and class II loci at four-digit resolution. The number of typed donors differed by locus: roughly 629-640 for A, B, C, DRB1 and DQB1; 500 to 550 for DQA1; 606 for DPA1; and around 490 for DPB1. Roughly 5 DR-DQ haplotypes were handled as single units for association and clustering, since linkage in the cohort was strong. On average, approximately 250,000 unique TCR beta nucleotide sequences were sequenced per donor among 398 genotyped donors of the cohort, with around 19% of those sequences being non-productive.

Germline trimming: 4 bases from V, 6 bases from J; junction bases outside gene matches: 9. The germline V gene specifies MGHRA as CDR1 and YSYEKL as CDR2. Measured from the cysteine to the phenylalanine, the CDR3 is 17 residues long. Of the read, only the CDR3 DNA is kept; its 51 bases are in frame from base 1. In the case of this clone: The antigen it binds to is not known. Base qualities are not at hand, and no much larger clone is one base apart.

The cohort was made up of 650 to 700 healthy bone marrow donors. At the time of sampling, all cohort members were nominally healthy, though unrecorded immune exposures were likely present. The donor tested CMV seronegative, placing the donor among the 352 seronegative members of the cohort. Every donor gave a peripheral blood sample, and the peripheral blood mononuclear cells from that sample were used for TCR beta sequencing. The Qiagen DNeasy Blood Extraction Kit was used to extract genomic DNA from the blood cell samples. Library method: the immunoSEQ multiplex PCR assay. A mixture of 60 forward primers for TCR Vbeta segments and 13 reverse primers for TCR Jbeta segments was used in the multiplex PCR. Amplification of the CDR3 region of rearranged TCR beta genes was performed with a multiplex PCR assay on genomic DNA. On the Illumina HiSeq System, the amplified TCR beta libraries were sequenced as 87-base-pair reads. Under the source paper's analysis protocol: A later analysis tallied tens of millions of unique TCR beta chains across the 666 repertoires, and roughly 11 million of those chains were shared by two or more donors. Raw reads were error-corrected and collapsed into unique sequences with a nearest-neighbor algorithm that merged closely related sequences to remove PCR and sequencing errors. V, D and J gene segments were assigned by aligning CDR3 sequences to IMGT reference sequences. For a sequence to be retained, a match of at least six nucleotides was required to both a V gene segment and a J gene segment. Rearrangements were called productive when the CDR3 lacked stop codons and stayed in frame with V and J; all others were non-productive. Following IMGT convention, CDR3 was defined as the stretch from the second conserved V-encoded cysteine to the conserved J-encoded phenylalanine. The earlier analysis of roughly 590 of the donors excluded any sequence lacking an unambiguous match to a single V gene segment. In an earlier analysis of around 600 of the donors, V segments were called functional above 56.7% productive rearrangements and were called segregating when the between-donor standard deviation exceeded 5%. To diagnose cytomegalovirus status from the catalog of TCR beta chain sequences, a statistical classification framework was built. In a later analysis, V and J genes were assigned by comparing TCR nucleotide sequences against IMGT/GENE-DB human TR gene sequences. Using the TCRdist pipeline, a later analysis assigned CDR3 sequences along with most-parsimonious VDJ recombination scenarios. In a later analysis, each TCR beta chain was defined by its CDR3 amino acid sequence together with its V-gene family, and reads lacking a unique V-gene family were excluded. A later analysis removed 550 to 700 highly shared, low-generation-probability nucleotide sequences to deal with suspected cross-contamination and a sequencing artifact. A later analysis calculated a clonal expansion index for each public chain from normalized within-repertoire ranks of inferred template counts. In a later analysis, generation probabilities were computed using a VDJ recombination model fitted to out-of-frame rearrangements, and the results were checked against IGoR. Hypergeometric tests were used in a later analysis to score TCR-TCR, TCR-HLA and TCR-CMV co-occurrence, with a repertoire-size bias correction applied to the TCR pairs. False discovery rates were estimated in a later analysis by permuting HLA or CMV assignments 20 times. In a later analysis, co-occurring TCRs were grouped with DBSCAN, and TCRdist sequence similarity was added when clustering was performed within HLA-allele-positive subsets. Repertoires with fewer than 30,000 or more than 120,000 public chains were left out of co-occurrence clustering, as were five repertoires with anomalous nucleotide sharing. Imported from immuneACCESS, the table was reduced by TCRdb to in-frame sequences with V and J called. These copies leave out some clones; in studies compared against another copy, an unresolved V gene accounts for under half, and the cause of the remainder is not known. V and J calls and clone size are those listed in that table; D and trimming were worked out from the DNA. Present in this sample are 150,000 to 200,000 clones, roughly 70% of which were seen just once. More than 2.5% of the sample rests with the top ten.

What the research found in general, with its limitations: A later analysis found that most CMV-associated TCR beta chains appeared HLA-restricted, with HLA associations seemingly driven largely by CMV exposure. Because HLA typing was unavailable for some donors at each locus, only the typed subset was used in association tests. In an earlier analysis of around 600 of the donors, most TCR beta V segments were observed in productive rearrangements about 90% or about 30% of the time, broadly matching IMGT annotations. Because the 87-base-pair reads could not distinguish some IMGT-functional V segments, including TRBV6-2 and TRBV6-3, those segments were excluded. Roughly 17 rarely observed V segments, including chromosome 9 orphons, were excluded from the earlier analysis of about 600 of the donors because counts were too low. Specific HLA alleles were associated with 16,951 TCR beta sequences at a false discovery rate of 0.05 in a later analysis. In a later analysis, HLA-associated TCR beta chains showed more clonal expansion and lower generation probabilities than non-associated chains that were equally common. A group of highly shared sequence variants was considered likely to be a technical artifact of the sequencing pipeline. In vitro tests confirmed that a few of the cytomegalovirus-associated TCR beta chains recognize cytomegalovirus antigens. A further reported finding was that TCR beta sequences accurately predicted the HLA-A and HLA-B alleles for most subjects in the first cohort. In both the original and validation cohorts, the classifier was reported to diagnose cytomegalovirus status with high specificity and sensitivity. A total of roughly 160 TCR beta chains were listed by the study as associated with cytomegalovirus. According to the authors, the approach could potentially be generalized to other disease states and immunological phenotypes. The only immune exposure information available for the cohort was CMV serostatus. Strong co-occurrence of HLA alleles, especially DR and DQ, made assigning TCR associations to individual alleles difficult. Several of the top co-occurrence clusters appeared to be linked to parvovirus B19, influenza, CMV and Epstein-Barr virus, according to a later analysis. A later genetic analysis reported fewer N-insertions in productive TCRs among donors in an Asian-associated ancestry cluster than the approximately 700-donor mean. Most TCR sequences were seen in very few donors, while some public TCRs were found in many individuals. Only TCR beta chains were sequenced in this cohort, and the absence of alpha or paired-chain data limited detectable features. Presence/absence analyses assumed roughly uniform sequencing depth across donors, an assumption that may not hold. In a later analysis, TCR association rates were found to vary across HLA loci, with the most associated TCRs seen for DRB1 alleles and the fewest for HLA-C alleles. In a later genetic analysis, a missense DCLRE1C variant was associated with V-gene and J-gene trimming of TCR beta chains, and the association was replicated in an independent cohort. Linkage disequilibrium might explain the correlated functional status among segregating V segments, but an unknown experimental factor could not be excluded.

The chain couples TRBV4-1 to TRBJ2-3; 14 nucleotides in the junction match TRBD2. Sample: PBMCs. The sequence came from a woman in her twenties or thirties in good health and CMV-seronegative. Here is the DNA: TGCGCCAGCAGCCGGGTGACTAGCGGGAGGGACGGGGATACGCAGTATTTT. This sequence encodes CASSRVTSGRDGDTQYF.